The following is a T cell receptor beta chain sequence with its context. The assay was immunoSEQ multiplex PCR, and TCRdb's table has in-frame clones only and misses some. The repertoire holds approximately 190,000 clones, with about 91% as singletons. The data were taken from a study of control samples from healthy donors and cancer patients. The CDR3 covers 13 residues. The germline V and J ends were trimmed by 4 bases and 1 base, with 6 bases remaining between them. This clonotype was sampled from a man aged 25-45 years in good health. The sample comprised blood. The chain uses TRBV12-3 or TRBV12-4 and TRBJ2-3; no definite D call. The CDR3 DNA reads TGTGCCAGCAGTTCTGCCCGCACAGATACGCAGTATTTT. Translating it yields CASSSARTDTQYF.